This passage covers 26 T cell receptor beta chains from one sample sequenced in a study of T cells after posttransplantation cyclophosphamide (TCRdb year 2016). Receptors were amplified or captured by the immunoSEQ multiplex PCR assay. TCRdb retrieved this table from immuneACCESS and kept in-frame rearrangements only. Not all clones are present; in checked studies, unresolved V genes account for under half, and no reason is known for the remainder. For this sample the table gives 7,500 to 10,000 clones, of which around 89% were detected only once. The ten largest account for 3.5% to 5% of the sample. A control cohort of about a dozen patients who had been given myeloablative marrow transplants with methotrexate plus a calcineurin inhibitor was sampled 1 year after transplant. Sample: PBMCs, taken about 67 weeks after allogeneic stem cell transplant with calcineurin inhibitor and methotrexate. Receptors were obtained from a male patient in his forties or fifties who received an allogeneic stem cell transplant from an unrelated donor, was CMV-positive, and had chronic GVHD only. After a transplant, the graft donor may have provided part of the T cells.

The CDR3 sequence is CASSARRGGWELFF. The CDR3 coding sequence is TGTGCCAGCAGCGCCCGGAGAGGCGGTTGGGAGCTGTTTTTT. The chain links TRBV9 to TRBJ2-2; no reliable D call. The CDR3 contains 14 residues. Trimming left V 3 bases short and J 9 bases short, with 15 bases between. Germline V gene sequence: CDR1 SGDLS, CDR2 YYNGEE. The full variable domain, with the rest looked up from reference TRBV9 and TRBJ2-2, is DSGVTQTPKHLITATGQRVTLRCSPRSGDLSVYWYQQSLDQGLQFLIQYYNGEERAKGNILERFSAQQFPDLHSELNLSSLELGDSALYFCASSARRGGWELFFGEGSRLTVL.

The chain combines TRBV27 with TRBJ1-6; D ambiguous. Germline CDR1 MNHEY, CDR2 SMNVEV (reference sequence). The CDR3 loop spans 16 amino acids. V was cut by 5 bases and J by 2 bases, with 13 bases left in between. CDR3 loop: CASSPLTGAYNSPLHF. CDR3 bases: TGTGCCAGCAGTCCTCTCACCGGGGCCTATAATTCACCCCTCCACTTT.

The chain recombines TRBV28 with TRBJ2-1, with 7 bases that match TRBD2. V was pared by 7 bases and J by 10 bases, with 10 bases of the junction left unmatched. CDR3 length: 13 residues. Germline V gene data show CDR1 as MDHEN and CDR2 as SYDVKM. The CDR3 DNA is TGTGCCAGCACCGGGGGAGGGGTTCTGGAGCAGTTCTTC. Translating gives CASTGGGVLEQFF.

The CDR3 is CASGTGTGGSGELFF. The CDR3 region has the DNA TGTGCTAGTGGCACCGGGACAGGGGGTTCCGGGGAGCTGTTTTTT. The V gene is TRBV12-5, the J gene TRBJ2-2, with 11 bases lining up with TRBD1. J was trimmed by 6 bases and V by 6 bases; bases with no gene match: 6. This CDR3 has 15 residues. Germline V lookup: CDR1 LGHNT, CDR2 FRNRAP.

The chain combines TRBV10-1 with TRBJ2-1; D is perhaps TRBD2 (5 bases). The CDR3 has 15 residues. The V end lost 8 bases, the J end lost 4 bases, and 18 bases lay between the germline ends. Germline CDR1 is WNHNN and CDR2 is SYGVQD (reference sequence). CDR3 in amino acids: CASGPLSGQYNEQFF. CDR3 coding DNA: TGCGCCAGCGGACCACTAAGCGGTCAGTACAATGAGCAGTTCTTC.

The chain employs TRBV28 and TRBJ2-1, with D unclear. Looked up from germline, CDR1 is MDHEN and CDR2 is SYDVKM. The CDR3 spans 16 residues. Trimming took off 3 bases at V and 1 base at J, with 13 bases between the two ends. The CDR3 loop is CASSFQSALSYNEQFF. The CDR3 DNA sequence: TGTGCCAGCAGTTTTCAATCAGCGCTGTCCTACAATGAGCAGTTCTTC.

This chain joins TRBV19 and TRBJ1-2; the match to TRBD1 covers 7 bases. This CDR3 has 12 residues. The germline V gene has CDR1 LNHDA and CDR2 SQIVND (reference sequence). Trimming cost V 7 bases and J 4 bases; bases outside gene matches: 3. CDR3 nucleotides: TGTGCCAGTACGCGGGACAGCTATGGCTACACCTTC. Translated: CASTRDSYGYTF. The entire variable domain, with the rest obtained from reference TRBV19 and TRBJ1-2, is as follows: DGGITQSPKYLFRKEGQNVTLSCEQNLNHDAMYWYRQDPGQGLRLIYYSQIVNDFQKGDIAEGYSVSREKKESFPLTVTSAQKNPTAFYLCASTRDSYGYTFGSGTRLTVV.

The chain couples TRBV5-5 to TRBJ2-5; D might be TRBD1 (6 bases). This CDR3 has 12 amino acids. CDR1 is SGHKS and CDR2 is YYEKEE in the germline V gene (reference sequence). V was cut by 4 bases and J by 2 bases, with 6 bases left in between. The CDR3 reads CASSQGQETQYF. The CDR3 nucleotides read TGTGCCAGCAGCCAGGGGCAAGAGACCCAGTACTTC.

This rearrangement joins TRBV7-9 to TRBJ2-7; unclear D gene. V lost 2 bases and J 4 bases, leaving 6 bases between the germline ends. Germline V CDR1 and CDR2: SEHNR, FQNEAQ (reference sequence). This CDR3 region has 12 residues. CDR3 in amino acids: CASSLQIYEQYF. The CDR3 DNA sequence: TGTGCCAGCAGCTTACAGATTTACGAGCAGTACTTC.

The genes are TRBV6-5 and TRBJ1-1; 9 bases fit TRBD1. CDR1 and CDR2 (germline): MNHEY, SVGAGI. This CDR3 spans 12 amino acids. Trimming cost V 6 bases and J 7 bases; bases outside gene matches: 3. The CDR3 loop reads CASRQGAVEAFF. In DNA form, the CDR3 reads TGTGCCAGCAGACAGGGGGCTGTTGAAGCTTTCTTT.

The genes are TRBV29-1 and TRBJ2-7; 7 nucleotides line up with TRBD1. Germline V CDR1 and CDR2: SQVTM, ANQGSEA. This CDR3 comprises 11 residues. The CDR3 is CAVTGPYEQYF. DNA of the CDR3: TGCGCGGTGACAGGGCCCTACGAGCAGTACTTC.

CDR3 protein: CASRPLAGSYNEQFF. The CDR3 DNA follows: TGTGCCAGCCGACCACTAGCGGGCTCCTACAATGAGCAGTTCTTC. The V call is TRBV6-6, the J call TRBJ2-1; 9 nucleotides align to TRBD2. V trimming: 8 bases; J trimming: 0 bases; junction bases outside the gene matches: 5. Germline V gives CDR1 MNHNY, CDR2 SVGAGI (reference sequence). This CDR3 contains 15 residues.

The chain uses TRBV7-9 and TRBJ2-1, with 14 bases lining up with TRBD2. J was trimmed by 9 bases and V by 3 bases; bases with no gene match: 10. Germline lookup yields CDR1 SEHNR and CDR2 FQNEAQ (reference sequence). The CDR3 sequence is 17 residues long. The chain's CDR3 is CASSFGAGTSGRGEQFF. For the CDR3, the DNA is TGTGCCAGCAGCTTTGGGGCCGGGACTAGCGGGAGAGGTGAGCAGTTCTTC.

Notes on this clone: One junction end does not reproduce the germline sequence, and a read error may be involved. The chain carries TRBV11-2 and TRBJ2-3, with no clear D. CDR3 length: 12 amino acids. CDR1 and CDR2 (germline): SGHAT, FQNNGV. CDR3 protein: CASTLYTDTQYF. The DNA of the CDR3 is TGTGCCAGCACCTTATACACAGATACGCAGTATTTT.

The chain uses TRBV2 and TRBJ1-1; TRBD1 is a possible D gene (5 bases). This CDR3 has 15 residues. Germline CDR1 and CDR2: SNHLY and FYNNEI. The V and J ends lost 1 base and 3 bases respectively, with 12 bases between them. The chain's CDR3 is CASSEGLGGYTEAFF. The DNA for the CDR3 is TGTGCCAGCAGTGAAGGATTGGGGGGATACACTGAAGCTTTCTTT. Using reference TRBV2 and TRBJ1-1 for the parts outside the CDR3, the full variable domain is EPEVTQTPSHQVTQMGQEVILRCVPISNHLYFYWYRQILGQKVEFLVSFYNNEISEKSEIFDDQFSVERPDGSNFTLKIRSTKLEDSAMYFCASSEGLGGYTEAFFGQGTRLTVV.

This chain's CDR3 is CASSQDSSGNTIYF. The CDR3 DNA is TGTGCCAGCTCTCAAGACAGCTCTGGAAACACCATATATTTT. The rearrangement uses TRBV18 and TRBJ1-3; the D gene is possibly TRBD1 (5 bases). Germline V gene data show CDR1 as KGHSH and CDR2 as LQKENI. The V end was cut by 6 bases, the J end by 0 bases, with 9 bases between. This CDR3 region has 14 residues.

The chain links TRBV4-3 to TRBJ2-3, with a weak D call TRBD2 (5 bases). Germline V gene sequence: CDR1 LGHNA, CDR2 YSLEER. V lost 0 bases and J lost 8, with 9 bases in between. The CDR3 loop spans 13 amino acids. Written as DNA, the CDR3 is TGCGCCAGCAGCCAAGAGGCGAGCGGTACGCAGTATTTT. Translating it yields CASSQEASGTQYF.

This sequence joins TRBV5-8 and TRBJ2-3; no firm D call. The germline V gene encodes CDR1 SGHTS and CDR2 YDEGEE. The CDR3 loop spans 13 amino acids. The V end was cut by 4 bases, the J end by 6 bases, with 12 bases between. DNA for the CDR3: TGTGCCAGCAGCGCGAATGAGAGGGATACGCAGTATTTT. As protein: CASSANERDTQYF.

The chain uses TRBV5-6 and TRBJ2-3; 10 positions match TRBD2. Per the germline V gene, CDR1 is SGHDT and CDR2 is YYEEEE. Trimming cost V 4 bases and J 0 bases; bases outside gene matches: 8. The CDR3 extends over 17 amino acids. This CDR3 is CASSLRAGGLSTDTQYF. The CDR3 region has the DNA TGTGCCAGCAGCCTCAGAGCGGGGGGGCTGAGCACAGATACGCAGTATTTT.

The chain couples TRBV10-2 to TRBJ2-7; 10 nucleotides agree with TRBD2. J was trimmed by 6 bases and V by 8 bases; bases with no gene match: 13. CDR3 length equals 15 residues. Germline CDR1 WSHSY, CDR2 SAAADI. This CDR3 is CASDPGLAISGEQYF. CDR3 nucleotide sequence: TGCGCCAGCGATCCGGGACTAGCGATATCGGGCGAGCAGTACTTC.

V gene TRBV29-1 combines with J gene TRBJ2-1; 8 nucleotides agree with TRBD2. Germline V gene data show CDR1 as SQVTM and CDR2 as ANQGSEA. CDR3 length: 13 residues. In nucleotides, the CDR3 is TGCAGTGGAGCCGGGACTAGTTACAATGAGCAGTTCTTC. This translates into CSGAGTSYNEQFF.

The CDR3 DNA sequence: TGTGCCAGCAGCCAAGATCACCTAGCGGGTCTCAACGCCTACGAGCAGTACTTC. This sequence encodes CASSQDHLAGLNAYEQYF. The J gene is TRBJ2-7, the V gene TRBV4-2, with 8 nucleotides matching TRBD2. Germline V gives CDR1 LGHNA, CDR2 YNFKEQ. The J segment lost 2 bases and the V segment lost 0 bases, leaving 12 bases of the junction unmatched. The CDR3 is 18 amino acids.

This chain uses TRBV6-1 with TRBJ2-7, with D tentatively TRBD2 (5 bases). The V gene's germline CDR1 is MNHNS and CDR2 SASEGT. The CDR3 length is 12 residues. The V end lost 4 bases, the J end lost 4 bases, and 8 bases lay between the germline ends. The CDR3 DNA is TGTGCCAGCAGTGTAAGAGGGTACGAGCAGTACTTC. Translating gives CASSVRGYEQYF.

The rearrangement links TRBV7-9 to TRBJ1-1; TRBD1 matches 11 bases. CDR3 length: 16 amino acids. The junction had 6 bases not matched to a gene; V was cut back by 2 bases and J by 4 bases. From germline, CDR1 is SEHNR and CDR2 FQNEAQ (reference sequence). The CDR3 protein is CASSLFRTGGVTEAFF. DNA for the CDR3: TGTGCCAGCAGCTTATTCCGGACAGGGGGCGTCACTGAAGCTTTCTTT.

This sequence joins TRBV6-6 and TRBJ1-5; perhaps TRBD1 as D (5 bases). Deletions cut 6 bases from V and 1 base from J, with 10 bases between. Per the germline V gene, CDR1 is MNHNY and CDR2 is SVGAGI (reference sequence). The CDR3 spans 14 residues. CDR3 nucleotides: TGTGCCAGCAGACCAGGGCAAAGCAATCAGCCCCAGCATTTT. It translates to CASRPGQSNQPQHF.

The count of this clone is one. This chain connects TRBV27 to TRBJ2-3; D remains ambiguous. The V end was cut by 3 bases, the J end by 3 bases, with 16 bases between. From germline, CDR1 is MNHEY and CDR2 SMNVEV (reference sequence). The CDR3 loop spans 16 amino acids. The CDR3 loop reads CASSFPRFLDTDTQYF. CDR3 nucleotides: TGTGCCAGCAGTTTTCCTAGGTTCCTAGATACAGATACGCAGTATTTT.